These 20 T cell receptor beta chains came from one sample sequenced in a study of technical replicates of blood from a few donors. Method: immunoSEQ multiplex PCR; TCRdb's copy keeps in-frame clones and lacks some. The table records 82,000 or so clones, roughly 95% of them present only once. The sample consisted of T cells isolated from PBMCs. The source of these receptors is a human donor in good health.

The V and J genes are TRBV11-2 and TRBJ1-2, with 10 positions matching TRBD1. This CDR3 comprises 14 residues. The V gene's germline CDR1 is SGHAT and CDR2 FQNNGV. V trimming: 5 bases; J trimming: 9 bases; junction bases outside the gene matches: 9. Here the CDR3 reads CASSLSGTGDSYTF. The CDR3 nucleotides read TGTGCCAGCAGCCTGTCCGGGACAGGGGACAGCTACACCTTC.

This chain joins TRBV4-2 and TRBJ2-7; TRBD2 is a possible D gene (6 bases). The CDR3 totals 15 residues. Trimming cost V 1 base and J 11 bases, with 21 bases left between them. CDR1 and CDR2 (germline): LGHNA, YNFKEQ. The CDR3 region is CASSQVGSGPTREYF. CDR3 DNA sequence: TGTGCCAGCAGCCAAGTGGGTAGCGGACCTACTAGGGAGTACTTC.

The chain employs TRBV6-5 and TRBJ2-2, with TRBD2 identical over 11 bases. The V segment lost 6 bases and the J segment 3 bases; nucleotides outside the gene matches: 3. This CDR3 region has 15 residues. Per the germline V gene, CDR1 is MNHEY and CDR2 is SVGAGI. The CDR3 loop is CASRIAGGYTGELFF. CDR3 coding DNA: TGTGCCAGCAGAATAGCGGGAGGGTACACCGGGGAGCTGTTTTTT.

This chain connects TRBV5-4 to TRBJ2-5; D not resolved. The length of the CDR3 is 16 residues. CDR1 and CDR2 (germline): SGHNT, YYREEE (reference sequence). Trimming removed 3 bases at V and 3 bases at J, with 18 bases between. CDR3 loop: CASSSRYIDNKETQYF. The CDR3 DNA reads TGTGCCAGCAGCTCTAGGTACATAGATAACAAAGAGACCCAGTACTTC.

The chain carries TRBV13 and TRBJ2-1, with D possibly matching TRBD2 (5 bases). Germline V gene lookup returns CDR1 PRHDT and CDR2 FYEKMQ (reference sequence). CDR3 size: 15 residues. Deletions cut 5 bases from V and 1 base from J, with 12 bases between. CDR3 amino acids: CASSPLGDSYNEQFF. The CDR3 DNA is TGTGCCAGCAGCCCCTTGGGAGATTCCTACAATGAGCAGTTCTTC.

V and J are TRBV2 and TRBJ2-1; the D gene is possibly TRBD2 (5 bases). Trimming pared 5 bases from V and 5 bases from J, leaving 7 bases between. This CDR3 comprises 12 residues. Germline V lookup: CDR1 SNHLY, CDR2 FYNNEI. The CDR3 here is CASSIGDNEQFF. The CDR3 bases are TGTGCCAGCAGTATCGGGGACAATGAGCAGTTCTTC.

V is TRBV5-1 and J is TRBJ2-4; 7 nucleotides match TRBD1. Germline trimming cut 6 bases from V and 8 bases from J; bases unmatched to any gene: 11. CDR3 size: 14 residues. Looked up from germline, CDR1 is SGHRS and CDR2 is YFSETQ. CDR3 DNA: TGCGCCAGCAAGATCACAGGGGCTTCGGACATTCAGTACTTC. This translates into CASKITGASDIQYF.

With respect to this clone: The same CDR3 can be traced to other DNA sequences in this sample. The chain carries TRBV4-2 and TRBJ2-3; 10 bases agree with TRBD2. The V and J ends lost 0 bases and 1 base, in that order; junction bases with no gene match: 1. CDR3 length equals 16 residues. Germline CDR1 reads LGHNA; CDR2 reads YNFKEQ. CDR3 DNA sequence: TGTGCCAGCAGCCAAGATCTAGCGGGAGGCACAGATACGCAGTATTTT. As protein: CASSQDLAGGTDTQYF.

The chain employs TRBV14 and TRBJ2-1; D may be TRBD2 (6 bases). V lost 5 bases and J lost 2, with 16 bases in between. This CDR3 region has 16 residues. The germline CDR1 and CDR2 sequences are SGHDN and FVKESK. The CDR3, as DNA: TGTGCCAGCAGCACACCCGGGACTTATCCCTACAATGAGCAGTTCTTC. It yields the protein CASSTPGTYPYNEQFF.

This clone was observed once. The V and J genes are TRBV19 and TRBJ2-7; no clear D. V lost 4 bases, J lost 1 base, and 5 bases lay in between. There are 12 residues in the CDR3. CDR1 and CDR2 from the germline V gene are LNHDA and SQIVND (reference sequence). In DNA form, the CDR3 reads TGTGCCAGTAGTACAGGATCCTACGAGCAGTACTTC. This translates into CASSTGSYEQYF.

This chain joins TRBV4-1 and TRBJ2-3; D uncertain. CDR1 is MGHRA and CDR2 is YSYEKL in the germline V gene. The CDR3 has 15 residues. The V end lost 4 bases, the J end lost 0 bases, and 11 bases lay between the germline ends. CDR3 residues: CASSPTSFSTDTQYF. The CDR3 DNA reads TGCGCCAGCAGCCCCACGAGCTTTAGCACAGATACGCAGTATTTT.

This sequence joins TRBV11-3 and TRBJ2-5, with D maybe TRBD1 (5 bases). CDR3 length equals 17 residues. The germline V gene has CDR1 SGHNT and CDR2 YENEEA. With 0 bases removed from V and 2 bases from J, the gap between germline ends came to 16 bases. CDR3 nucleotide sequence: TGTGCCAGCAGCTTAGAATTCCAGGGTGGGGCGCAAGAGACCCAGTACTTC. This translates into CASSLEFQGGAQETQYF.

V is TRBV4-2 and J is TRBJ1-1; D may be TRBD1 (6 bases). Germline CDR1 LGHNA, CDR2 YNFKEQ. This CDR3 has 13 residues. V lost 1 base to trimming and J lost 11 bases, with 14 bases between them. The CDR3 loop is CASSQANREGAFF. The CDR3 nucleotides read TGTGCCAGCAGCCAAGCGAACAGGGAAGGGGCTTTCTTT.

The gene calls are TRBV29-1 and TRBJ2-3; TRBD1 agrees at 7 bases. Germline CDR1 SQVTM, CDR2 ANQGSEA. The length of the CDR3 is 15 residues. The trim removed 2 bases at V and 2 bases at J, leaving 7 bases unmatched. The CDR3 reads CSVERDRDFTDTQYF. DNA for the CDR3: TGCAGCGTTGAAAGGGACAGAGACTTCACAGATACGCAGTATTTT.

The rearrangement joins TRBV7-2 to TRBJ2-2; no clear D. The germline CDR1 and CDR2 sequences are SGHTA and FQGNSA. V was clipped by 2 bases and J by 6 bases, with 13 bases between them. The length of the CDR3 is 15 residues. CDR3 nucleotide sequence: TGTGCCAGCAGCTTAAACAGAAACGATCCCGGGGAGCTGTTTTTT. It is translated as CASSLNRNDPGELFF.

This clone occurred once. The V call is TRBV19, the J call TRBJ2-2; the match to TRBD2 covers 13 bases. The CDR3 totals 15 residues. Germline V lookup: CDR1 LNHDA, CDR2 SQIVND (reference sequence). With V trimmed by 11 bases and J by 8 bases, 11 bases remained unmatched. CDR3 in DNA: TGTGCCGCCACCGGGACTAGCGGGAAAGTGGGGGAGCTGTTTTTT. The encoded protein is CAATGTSGKVGELFF.

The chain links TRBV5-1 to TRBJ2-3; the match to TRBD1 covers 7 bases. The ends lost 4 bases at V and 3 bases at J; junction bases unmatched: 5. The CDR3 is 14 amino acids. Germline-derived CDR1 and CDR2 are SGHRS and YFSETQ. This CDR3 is CASSLEQGTDTQYF. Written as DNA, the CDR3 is TGCGCCAGCAGCCTCGAACAGGGGACAGATACGCAGTATTTT.

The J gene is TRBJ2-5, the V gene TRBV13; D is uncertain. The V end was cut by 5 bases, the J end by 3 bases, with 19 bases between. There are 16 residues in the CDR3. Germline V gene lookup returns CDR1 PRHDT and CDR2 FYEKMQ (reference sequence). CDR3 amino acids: CASSPRATGWEETQYF. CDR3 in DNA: TGTGCCAGCAGCCCCCGAGCGACTGGGTGGGAAGAGACCCAGTACTTC.

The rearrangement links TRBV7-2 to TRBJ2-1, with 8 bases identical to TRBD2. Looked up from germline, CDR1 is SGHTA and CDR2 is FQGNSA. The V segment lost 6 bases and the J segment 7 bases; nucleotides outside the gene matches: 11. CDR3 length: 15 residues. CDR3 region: CASRDLAGQSNEQFF. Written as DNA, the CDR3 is TGTGCCAGCAGGGACTTAGCGGGACAATCTAATGAGCAGTTCTTC.

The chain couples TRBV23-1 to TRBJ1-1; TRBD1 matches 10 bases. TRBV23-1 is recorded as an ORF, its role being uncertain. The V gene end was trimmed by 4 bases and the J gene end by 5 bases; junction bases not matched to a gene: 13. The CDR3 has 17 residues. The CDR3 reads CASSPGGQGVFRTEAFF. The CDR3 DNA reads TGCGCCAGCAGTCCCGGAGGACAGGGGGTCTTTCGAACTGAAGCTTTCTTT.